This T cell receptor beta chain derives from a study of T cell responses to AZD1222 COVID-19 vaccine (dated by TCRdb to 2020 to 2022). A note on the overall study: A total of more than 230 trial participants underwent TCR sequencing, of whom some 210 received two doses of AZD1222 and some 26 received two doses of the MenACWY control vaccine. Enrollment into the trials was organized by age into subgroups of 18-55, 56-69 and 70-plus years, and those subgroups contained approximately 150, 30 and 60 TCR-sequenced participants, respectively. Broader findings and caveats from the paper: After two AZD1222 doses, spike-specific TCR breadth and depth were significantly higher than at day 0 and than in MenACWY recipients. The whole spike protein was spanned by vaccine-associated CD4 TCRs, and dominant responses were seen in regions 160-218 and 743-854. Participants were mostly white British, with more females than males. The authors suggested clonal diversity may have been underestimated. Conclusions about previously exposed vaccinees are limited because only five to seven AZD1222 recipients were SARS-CoV-2 seropositive at baseline. Because no day 14 peak-response samples were available, repertoires were characterized only after the peak T cell response. The 56-69-year group was small, and its depth increase did not reach significance, likely because of low power. Epitopes outside the regions mutated in the B.1.351 and B.1.1.7 variants were reportedly recognized by nearly half of the unique spike-specific TCRs.

The CDR3 regions of human TCRbeta chains were analyzed by immunosequencing. In the original analysis: Repertoire TCRs were matched against a reference library of SARS-CoV-2-specific TCRs generated with the MIRA antigen-specificity platform. Breadth meant the fraction of unique TCRs that were SARS-CoV-2-associated, whereas depth meant the fraction of total T cells that were SARS-CoV-2-associated. Using the MIRA data, each spike-specific TCR was mapped to the spike region that the TCR reacts to and placed in a CD4 or CD8 class. Log10-transformed breadth and depth values were compared by one-way ANOVA with Sidak's multiple comparisons tests. This immuneACCESS table, as held by TCRdb, lists in-frame sequences with V and J called but not all clones. Of the missing ones, under half trace to an unresolved V gene in checked studies; the others have no known cause. The D gene and trimming were derived from the DNA, and the V and J assignments and clone size from that table. Present in this sample are 100,000 to 150,000 clones, 90% of which were seen just once. The ten largest make up approximately 4.5% of the sample.

A word on this clone: Its antigen is not yet known. One base away there is no much larger clone; base qualities are not given.

Taken with the paper, the label for time point translates to: baseline before first vaccination. The sample's treatment or condition label is to be understood as: meningococcal conjugate vaccine given as trial control. Samples from vaccinated people were obtained from the UK trials COV001 and COV002, which included a single-blind randomized controlled phase 2/3 trial of AZD1222 (ChAdOx1 nCoV-19) in healthy adults. Trial participant PBMC samples were collected at day 0 and day 28 after the second dose for TCRbeta chain sequencing. The material was peripheral blood, obtained on day 0 of MenACWY control vaccination. This receptor was identified in an adult in good health.

The CDR3 sequence is CASSLGVAGNYGYTF. The DNA is as follows: TGTGCCAGCAGCTTAGGTGTAGCTGGGAATTATGGCTACACCTTC. The rearrangement joined TRBV7-9 to TRBJ1-2, with the D gene call left open. From the germline V gene (reference sequence), CDR1 is SEHNR and CDR2 is FQNEAQ. There are 15 amino acids in the CDR3, from cysteine to phenylalanine inclusive. The read is trimmed to its CDR3 DNA, 45 bases read in frame from base 1. V drops 1 base and J drops 5 bases, leaving 14 bases in between.